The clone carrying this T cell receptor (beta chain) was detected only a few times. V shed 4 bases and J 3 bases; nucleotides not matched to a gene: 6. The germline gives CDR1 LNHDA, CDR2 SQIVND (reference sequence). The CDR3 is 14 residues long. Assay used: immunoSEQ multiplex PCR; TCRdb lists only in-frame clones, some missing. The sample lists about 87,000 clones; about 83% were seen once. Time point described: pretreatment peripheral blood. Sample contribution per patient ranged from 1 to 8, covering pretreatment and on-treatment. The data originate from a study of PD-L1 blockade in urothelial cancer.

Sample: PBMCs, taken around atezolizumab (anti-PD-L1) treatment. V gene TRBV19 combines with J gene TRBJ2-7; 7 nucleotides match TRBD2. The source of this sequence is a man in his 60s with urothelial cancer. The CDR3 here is CASSTTAGVYEQYF. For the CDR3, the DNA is TGTGCCAGTAGTACTACGGCGGGAGTCTACGAGCAGTACTTC.